The clone carrying this TCR beta chain was found many times. Germline CDR1 MDHEN, CDR2 SYDVKM. CDR3 size: 13 residues. Trimming took 2 bases from V and 6 from J; bases not matched to a gene: 0. Both blood RNA, taken from unsorted whole blood, and germline DNA were extracted. This sample is drawn from a study of tumor-infiltrating lymphocytes in primary liver carcinoma. The researchers produced TCR beta cDNA from around 0.5 ug total RNA with a constant-region primer. Slightly modified ARM-PCR served as the procedure for the TCR beta libraries. These libraries came from three rounds of nested multiplex PCR. TRBV1-TRBV30 forward primers paired with a C-beta reverse primer drove the first two PCR rounds, 10 cycles each. TCRdb re-called the multiplex PCR reads with MiXCR, one entry per CDR3 protein. In the table there are approximately 300,000 distinct CDR3 sequences, approximately 60% of which are singletons.

The rearrangement joins TRBV28 to TRBJ2-7; 11 bases line up with TRBD2. The source of this sequence is a man aged 40-49 years with primary liver carcinoma and hepatitis B virus infection. Material: peripheral blood. The CDR3 sequence is CASSLGTSGEQYF. The CDR3 DNA reads TGTGCCAGCAGTTTAGGGACTAGCGGCGAGCAGTACTTC. Combining the CDR3 with reference TRBV28 and TRBJ2-7 gives the whole variable domain DVKVTQSSRYLVKRTGEKVFLECVQDMDHENMFWYRQDPGLGLRLIYFSYDVKMKEKGDIPEGYSVSREKKERFSLILESASTNQTSMYLCASSLGTSGEQYFGPGTRLTVT.